This TCR beta chain was identified during a study of cytomegalovirus exposure and HLA in healthy donors. Overall study context: Early release data held around 80 million unique TCRs from HLA-typed donors.

As regards this clone: Its antigen is unidentified.

Findings and limits, study-wide: Researchers reported from a later analysis that most CMV-associated TCR beta chains appeared HLA-restricted. Whilst most TCR sequences proved rare, a subset of public TCRs occurred across many donors.

The CDR3 has 17 amino acids. The germline V and J ends were trimmed by 2 bases and 1 base, with 15 bases remaining between them. Germline loops: CDR1 LNHDA, CDR2 SQIVND (reference sequence). A multiplex PCR was run with 60 Vbeta primers and 13 Jbeta primers. Sequencing was performed with immunoSEQ multiplex PCR; in TCRdb, only in-frame clones are kept and a portion is missing. This sample yields about 140,000 clones, of which around 80% are seen a single time; 1.4% to 1.5% belongs to the top ten. This sequence joins TRBV19 and TRBJ2-4; the D gene is possibly TRBD1 (5 bases). What was sequenced was PBMCs. This clonotype was obtained from a man aged 25 to 40 in good health and CMV-seropositive. The CDR3 reads CASSIFFRGTAKNIQYF. The CDR3 DNA sequence: TGTGCCAGTAGTATATTCTTTAGGGGAACGGCCAAAAACATTCAGTACTTC.